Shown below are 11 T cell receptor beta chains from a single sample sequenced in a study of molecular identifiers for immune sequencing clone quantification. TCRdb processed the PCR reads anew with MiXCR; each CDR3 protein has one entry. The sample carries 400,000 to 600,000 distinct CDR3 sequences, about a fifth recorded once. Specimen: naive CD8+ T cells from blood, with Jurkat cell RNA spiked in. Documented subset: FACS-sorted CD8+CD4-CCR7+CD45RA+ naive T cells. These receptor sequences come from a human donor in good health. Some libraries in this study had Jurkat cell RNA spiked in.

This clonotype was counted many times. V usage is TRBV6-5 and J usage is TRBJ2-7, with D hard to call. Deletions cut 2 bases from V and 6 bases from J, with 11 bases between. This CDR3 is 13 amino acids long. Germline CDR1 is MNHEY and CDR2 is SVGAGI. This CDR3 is CASSYLTSGEQYF. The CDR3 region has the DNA TGTGCCAGCAGTTACCTGACCTCCGGCGAGCAGTACTTC.

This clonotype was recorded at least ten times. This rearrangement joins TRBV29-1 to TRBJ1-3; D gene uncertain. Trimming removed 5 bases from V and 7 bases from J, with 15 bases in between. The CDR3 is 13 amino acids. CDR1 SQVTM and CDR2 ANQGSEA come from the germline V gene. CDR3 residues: CSVPLPRTNTIYF. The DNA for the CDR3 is TGCAGCGTTCCCCTGCCACGCACTAACACCATATATTTT.

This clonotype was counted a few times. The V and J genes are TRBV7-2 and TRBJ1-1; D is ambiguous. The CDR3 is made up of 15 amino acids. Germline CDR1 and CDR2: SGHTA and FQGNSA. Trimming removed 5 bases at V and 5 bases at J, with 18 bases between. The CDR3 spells CASSPTSGHETEAFF. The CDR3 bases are TGTGCCAGCAGCCCTACGAGTGGGCATGAGACTGAAGCTTTCTTT.

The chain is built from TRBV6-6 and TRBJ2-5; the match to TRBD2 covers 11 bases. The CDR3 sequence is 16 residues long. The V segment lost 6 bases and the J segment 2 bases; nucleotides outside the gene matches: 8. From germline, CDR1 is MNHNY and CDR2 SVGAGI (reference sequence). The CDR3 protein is CASRPEGLAVQETQYF. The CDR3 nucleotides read TGTGCCAGCAGACCCGAGGGACTAGCGGTACAAGAGACCCAGTACTTC.

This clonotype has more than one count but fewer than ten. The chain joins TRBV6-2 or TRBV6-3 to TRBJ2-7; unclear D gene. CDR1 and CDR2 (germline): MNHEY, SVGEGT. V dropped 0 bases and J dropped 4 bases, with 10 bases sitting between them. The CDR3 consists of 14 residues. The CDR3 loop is CASSYSVRRYEQYF. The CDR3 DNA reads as TGTGCCAGCAGTTACTCTGTTCGGCGTTACGAGCAGTACTTC.

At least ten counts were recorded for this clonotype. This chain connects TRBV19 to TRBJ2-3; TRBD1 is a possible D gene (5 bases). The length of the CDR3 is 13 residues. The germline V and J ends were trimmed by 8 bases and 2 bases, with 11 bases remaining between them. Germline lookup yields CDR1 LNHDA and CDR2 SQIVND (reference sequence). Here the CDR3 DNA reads TGTGCCAGTGCCCAGGGTTCCACAGATACGCAGTATTTT. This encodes CASAQGSTDTQYF.

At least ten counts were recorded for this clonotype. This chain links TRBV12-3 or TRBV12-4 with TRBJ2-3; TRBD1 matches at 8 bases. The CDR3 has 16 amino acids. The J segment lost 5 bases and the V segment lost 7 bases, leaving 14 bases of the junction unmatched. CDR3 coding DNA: TGTGCCAGCACCCAATCAGGGGGCTTAAAGAAAGATACGCAGTATTTT. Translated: CASTQSGGLKKDTQYF.

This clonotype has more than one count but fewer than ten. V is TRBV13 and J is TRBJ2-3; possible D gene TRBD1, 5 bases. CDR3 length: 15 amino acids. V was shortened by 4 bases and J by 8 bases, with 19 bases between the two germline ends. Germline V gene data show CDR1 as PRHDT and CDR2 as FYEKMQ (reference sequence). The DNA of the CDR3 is TGTGCCAGCAGCTACAGACAGTGGCCTTTGGGTACGCAGTATTTT. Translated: CASSYRQWPLGTQYF.

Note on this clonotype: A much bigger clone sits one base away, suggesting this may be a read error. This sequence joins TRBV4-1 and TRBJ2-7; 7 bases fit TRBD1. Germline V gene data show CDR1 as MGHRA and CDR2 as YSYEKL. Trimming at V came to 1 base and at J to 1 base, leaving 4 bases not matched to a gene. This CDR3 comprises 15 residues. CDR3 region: CASSQGSRGSYEQYF. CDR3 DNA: TGCGCCAGCAGCCAAGGGTCCAGGGGGTCCTACGAGCAGTACTTC.

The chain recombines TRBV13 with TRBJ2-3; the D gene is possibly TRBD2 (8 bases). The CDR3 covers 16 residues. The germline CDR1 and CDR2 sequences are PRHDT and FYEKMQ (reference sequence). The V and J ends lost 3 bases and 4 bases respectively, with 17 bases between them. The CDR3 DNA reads TGTGCCAGCAGCTTCGGGGGGGCCAGGGGGGCAGATACGCAGTATTTT. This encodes CASSFGGARGADTQYF.

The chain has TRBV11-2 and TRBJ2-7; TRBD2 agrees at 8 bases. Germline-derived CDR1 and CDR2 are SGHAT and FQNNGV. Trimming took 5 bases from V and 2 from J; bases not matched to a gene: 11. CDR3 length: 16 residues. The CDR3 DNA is TGTGCCAGCAGCCCCCCCGTGAGTAGCGGGGCCTACGAGCAGTACTTC. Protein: CASSPPVSSGAYEQYF.